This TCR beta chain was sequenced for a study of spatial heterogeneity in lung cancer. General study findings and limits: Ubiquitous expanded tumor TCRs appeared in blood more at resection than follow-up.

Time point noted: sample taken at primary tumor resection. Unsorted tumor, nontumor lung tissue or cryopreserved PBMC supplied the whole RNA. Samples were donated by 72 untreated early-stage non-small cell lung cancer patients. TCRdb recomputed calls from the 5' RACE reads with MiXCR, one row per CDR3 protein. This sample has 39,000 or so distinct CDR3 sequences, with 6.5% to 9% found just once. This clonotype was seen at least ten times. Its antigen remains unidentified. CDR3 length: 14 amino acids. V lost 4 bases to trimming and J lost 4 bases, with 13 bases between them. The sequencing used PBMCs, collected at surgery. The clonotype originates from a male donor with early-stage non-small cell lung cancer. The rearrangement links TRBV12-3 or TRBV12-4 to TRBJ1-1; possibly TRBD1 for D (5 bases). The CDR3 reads CASSSLRVGTEAFF. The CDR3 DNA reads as TGTGCCAGCAGTTCCCTCAGGGTTGGCACTGAAGCTTTCTTT.